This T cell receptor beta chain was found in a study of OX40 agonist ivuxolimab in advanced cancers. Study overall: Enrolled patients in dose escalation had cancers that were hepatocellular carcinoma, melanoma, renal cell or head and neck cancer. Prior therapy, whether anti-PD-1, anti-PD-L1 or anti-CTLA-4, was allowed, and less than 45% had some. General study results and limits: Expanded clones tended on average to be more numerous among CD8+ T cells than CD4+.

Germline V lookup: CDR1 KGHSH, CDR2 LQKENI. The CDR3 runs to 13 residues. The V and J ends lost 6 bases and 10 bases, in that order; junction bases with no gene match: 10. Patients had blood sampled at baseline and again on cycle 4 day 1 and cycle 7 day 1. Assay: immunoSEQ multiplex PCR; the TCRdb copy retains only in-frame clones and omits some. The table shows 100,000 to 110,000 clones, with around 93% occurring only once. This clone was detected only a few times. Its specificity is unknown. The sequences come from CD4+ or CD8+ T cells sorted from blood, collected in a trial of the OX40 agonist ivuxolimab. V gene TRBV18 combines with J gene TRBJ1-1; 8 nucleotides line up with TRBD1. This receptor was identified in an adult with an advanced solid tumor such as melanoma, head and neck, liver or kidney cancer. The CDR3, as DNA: TGTGCCAGCTCTCCGCAGGGGGCTTCGACAGCTTTCTTT. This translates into CASSPQGASTAFF.